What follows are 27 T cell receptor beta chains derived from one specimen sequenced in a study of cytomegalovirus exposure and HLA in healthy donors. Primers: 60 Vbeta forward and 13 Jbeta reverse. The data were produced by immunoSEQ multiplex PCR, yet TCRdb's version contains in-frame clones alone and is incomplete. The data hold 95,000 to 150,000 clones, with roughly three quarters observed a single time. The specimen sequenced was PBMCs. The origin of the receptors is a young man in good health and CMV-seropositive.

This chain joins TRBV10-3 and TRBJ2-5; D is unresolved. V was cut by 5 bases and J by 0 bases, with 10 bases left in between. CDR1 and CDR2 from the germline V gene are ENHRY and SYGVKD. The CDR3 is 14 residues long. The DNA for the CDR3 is TGTGCCATCAGTATATCAGGTTACCAAGAGACCCAGTACTTC. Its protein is CAISISGYQETQYF.

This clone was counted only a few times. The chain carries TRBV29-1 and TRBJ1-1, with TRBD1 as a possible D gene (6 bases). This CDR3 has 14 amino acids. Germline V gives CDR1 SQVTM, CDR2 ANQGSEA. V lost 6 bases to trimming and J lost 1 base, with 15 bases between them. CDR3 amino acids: CSVQPRQANTEAFF. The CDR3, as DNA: TGCAGCGTGCAGCCGCGACAGGCGAACACTGAAGCTTTCTTT.

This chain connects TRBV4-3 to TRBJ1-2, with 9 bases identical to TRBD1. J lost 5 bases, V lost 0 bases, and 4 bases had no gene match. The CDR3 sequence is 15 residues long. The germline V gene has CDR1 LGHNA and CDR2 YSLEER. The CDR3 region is CASSQETGGWYGYTF. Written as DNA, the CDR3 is TGCGCCAGCAGCCAAGAAACAGGGGGCTGGTATGGCTACACCTTC.

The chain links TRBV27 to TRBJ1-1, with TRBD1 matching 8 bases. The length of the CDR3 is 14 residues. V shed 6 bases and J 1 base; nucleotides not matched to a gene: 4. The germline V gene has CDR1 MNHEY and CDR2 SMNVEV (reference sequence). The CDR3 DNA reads TGTGCCAGCAGATCGACAGGGGCGAACACTGAAGCTTTCTTT. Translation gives CASRSTGANTEAFF.

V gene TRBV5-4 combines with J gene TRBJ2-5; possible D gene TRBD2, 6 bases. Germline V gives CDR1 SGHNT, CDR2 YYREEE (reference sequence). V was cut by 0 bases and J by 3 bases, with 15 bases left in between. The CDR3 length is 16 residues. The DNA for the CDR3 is TGTGCCAGCAGCTTGGACCCGGGAGCGTCCAAAGAGACCCAGTACTTC. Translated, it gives CASSLDPGASKETQYF.

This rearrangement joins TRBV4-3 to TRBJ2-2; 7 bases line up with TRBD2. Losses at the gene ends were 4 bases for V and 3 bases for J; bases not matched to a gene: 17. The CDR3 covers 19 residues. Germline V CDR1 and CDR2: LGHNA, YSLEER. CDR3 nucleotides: TGCGCCAGCAGCCTAAGACTCCCGGGAGGCCTTTGGGACACCGGGGAGCTGTTTTTT. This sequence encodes CASSLRLPGGLWDTGELFF.

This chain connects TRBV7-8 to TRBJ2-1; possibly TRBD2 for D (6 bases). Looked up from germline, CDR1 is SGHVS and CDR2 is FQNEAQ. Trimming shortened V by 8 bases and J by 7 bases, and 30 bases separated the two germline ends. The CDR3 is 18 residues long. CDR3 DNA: TGTGCCAGCCGCCACGAGGGTGTTAGCGGTGAAGTGGGTAATGAGCAGTTCTTC. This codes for CASRHEGVSGEVGNEQFF.

The CDR3: CASSRLAGEGETQYF. CDR3 nucleotides: TGTGCCAGCAGCCGCCTAGCGGGAGAAGGCGAGACCCAGTACTTC. The chain couples TRBV4-2 to TRBJ2-5; the match to TRBD2 covers 10 bases. The CDR3 covers 15 residues. Per germline, CDR1 LGHNA and CDR2 YNFKEQ. Trimming at V came to 4 bases and at J to 5 bases, leaving 7 bases not matched to a gene.

The CDR3 loop is CASSLGTGREAFF. In DNA form, the CDR3 reads TGCGCCAGCAGCTTAGGGACAGGGAGGGAAGCTTTCTTT. The chain uses TRBV5-1 and TRBJ1-1; TRBD1 matches 9 bases. CDR3 length: 13 residues. Germline V lookup: CDR1 SGHRS, CDR2 YFSETQ. With 2 bases clipped from V and 8 bases from J, the junction kept 4 bases outside the gene matches.

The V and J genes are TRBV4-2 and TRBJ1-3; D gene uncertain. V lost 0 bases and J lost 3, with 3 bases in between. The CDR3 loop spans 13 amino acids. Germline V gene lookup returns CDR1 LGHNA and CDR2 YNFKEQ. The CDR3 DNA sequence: TGTGCCAGCAGCCAAGACAGTGGAAACACCATATATTTT. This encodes CASSQDSGNTIYF.

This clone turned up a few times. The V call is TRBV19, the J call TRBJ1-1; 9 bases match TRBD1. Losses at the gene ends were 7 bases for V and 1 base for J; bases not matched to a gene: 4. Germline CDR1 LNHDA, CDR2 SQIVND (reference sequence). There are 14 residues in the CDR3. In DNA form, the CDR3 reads TGTGCCAGTAAAACACAGGGGGCGAACACTGAAGCTTTCTTT. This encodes CASKTQGANTEAFF.

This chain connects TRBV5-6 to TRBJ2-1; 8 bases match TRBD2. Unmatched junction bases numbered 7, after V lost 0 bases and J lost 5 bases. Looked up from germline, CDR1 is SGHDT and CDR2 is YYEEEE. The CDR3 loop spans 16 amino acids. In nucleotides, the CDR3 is TGTGCCAGCAGCTTGGGGGTCGGGAGGGCCGACAATGAGCAGTTCTTC. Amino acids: CASSLGVGRADNEQFF.

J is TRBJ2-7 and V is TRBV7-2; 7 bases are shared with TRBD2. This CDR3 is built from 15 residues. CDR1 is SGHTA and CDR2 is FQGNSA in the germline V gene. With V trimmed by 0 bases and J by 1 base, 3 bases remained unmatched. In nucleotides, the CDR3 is TGTGCCAGCAGCTTAGCGTTGGGGGGGTCCTACGAGCAGTACTTC. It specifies CASSLALGGSYEQYF.

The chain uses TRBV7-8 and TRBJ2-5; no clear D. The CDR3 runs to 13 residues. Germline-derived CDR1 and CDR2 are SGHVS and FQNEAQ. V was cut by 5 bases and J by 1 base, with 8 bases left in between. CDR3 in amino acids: CASSPLPQETQYF. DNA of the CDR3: TGTGCCAGCAGCCCCCTCCCCCAAGAGACCCAGTACTTC. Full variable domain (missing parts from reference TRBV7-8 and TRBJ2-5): GAGVSQSPRYKVAKRGQDVALRCDPISGHVSLFWYQQALGQGPEFLTYFQNEAQLDKSGLPSDRFFAERPEGSVSTLKIQRTQQEDSAVYLCASSPLPQETQYFGPGTRLLVL.

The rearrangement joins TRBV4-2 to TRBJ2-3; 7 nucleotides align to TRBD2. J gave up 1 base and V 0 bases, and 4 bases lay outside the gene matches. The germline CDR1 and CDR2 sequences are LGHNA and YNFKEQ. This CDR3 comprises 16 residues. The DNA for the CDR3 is TGTGCCAGCAGCCAAGAGCGCGGGGGTCGCACAGATACGCAGTATTTT. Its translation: CASSQERGGRTDTQYF.

CDR3 in DNA: TGCGCCAGCAGCCAACAGGGGGAAGCTTTCTTT. This translates into CASSQQGEAFF. V is TRBV4-1 and J is TRBJ1-1, with D perhaps TRBD1 (6 bases). Germline-derived CDR1 and CDR2 are MGHRA and YSYEKL. V lost 2 bases and J lost 8, with 6 bases in between. The CDR3 runs to 11 residues.

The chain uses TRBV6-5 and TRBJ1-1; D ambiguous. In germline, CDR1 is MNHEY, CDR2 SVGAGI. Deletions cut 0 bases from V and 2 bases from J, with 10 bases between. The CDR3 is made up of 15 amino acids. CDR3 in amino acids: CASSYSRQRNTEAFF. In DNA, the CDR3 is TGTGCCAGCAGTTACTCGAGGCAGCGCAACACTGAAGCTTTCTTT.

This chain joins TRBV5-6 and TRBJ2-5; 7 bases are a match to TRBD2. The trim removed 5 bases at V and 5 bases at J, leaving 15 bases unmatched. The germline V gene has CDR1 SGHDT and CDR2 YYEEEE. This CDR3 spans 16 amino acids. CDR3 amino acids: CASRPRGGRAGETQYF. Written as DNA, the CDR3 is TGTGCCAGCAGGCCACGAGGCGGGAGAGCAGGGGAGACCCAGTACTTC.

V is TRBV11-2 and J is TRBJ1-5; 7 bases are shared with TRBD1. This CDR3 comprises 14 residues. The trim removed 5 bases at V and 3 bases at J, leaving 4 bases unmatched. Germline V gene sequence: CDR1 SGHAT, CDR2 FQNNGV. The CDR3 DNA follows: TGTGCCAGCAGCCAGGGACAGAACAATCAGCCCCAGCATTTT. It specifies CASSQGQNNQPQHF. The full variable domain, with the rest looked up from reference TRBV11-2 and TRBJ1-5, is EAGVAQSPRYKIIEKRQSVAFWCNPISGHATLYWYQQILGQGPKLLIQFQNNGVVDDSQLPKDRFSAERLKGVDSTLKIQPAKLEDSAVYLCASSQGQNNQPQHFGDGTRLSIL.

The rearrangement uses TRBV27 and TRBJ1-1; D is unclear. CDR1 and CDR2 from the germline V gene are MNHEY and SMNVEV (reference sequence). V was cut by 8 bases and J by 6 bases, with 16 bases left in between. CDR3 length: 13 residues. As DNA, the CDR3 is TGTGCCAGCCTCAGGTTCGGTTCGGCTGAAGCTTTCTTT. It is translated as CASLRFGSAEAFF.

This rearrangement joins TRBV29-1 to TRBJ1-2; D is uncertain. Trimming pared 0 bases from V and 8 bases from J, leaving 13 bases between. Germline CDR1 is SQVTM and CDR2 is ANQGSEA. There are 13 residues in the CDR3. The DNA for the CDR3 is TGCAGCGTTGAAGATAGCGGGGTGGGAGGCTACACCTTC. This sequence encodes CSVEDSGVGGYTF.

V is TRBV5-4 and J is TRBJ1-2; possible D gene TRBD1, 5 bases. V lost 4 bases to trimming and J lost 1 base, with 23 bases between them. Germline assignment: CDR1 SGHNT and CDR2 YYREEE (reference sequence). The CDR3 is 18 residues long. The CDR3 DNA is TGTGCCAGCAGCGGCGGGACCGCGGGAGCGTTGGTTAACTATGGCTACACCTTC. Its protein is CASSGGTAGALVNYGYTF.

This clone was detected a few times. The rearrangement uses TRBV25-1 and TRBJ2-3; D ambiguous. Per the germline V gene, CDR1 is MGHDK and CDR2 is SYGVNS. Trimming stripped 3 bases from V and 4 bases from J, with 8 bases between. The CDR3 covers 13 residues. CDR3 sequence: CASSEGRSDTQYF. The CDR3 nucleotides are TGTGCCAGCAGTGAGGGCCGGTCAGATACGCAGTATTTT.

The CDR3 sequence is CAIDPTGGNTGELFF. The CDR3 bases are TGTGCCATAGACCCGACAGGGGGCAACACCGGGGAGCTGTTTTTT. The rearrangement uses TRBV10-3 and TRBJ2-2; 10 bases map to TRBD1. Trimming took 9 bases from V and 2 from J; bases not matched to a gene: 6. The length of the CDR3 is 15 residues. Germline V gene data show CDR1 as ENHRY and CDR2 as SYGVKD.

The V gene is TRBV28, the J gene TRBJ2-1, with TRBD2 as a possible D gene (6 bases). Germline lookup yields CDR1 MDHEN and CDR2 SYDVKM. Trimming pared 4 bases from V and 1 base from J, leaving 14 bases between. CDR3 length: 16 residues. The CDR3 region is CASSSPLGRSYNEQFF. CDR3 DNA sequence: TGTGCCAGCAGTTCCCCTTTGGGGAGGTCCTACAATGAGCAGTTCTTC.

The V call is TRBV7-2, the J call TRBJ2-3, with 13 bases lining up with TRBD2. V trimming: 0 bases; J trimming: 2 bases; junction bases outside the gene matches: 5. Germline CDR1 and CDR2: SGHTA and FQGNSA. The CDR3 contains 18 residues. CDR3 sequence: CASSLAFGLAGVTDTQYF. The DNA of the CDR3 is TGTGCCAGCAGCTTAGCTTTTGGACTAGCGGGAGTCACAGATACGCAGTATTTT.

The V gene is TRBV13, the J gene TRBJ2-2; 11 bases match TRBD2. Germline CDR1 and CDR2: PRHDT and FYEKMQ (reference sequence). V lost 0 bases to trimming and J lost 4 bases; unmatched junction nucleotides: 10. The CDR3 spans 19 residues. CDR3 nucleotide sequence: TGTGCCAGCAGCTTAGGATCTAGCGGGAGGACTTGGAGCACCGGGGAGCTGTTTTTT. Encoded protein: CASSLGSSGRTWSTGELFF.